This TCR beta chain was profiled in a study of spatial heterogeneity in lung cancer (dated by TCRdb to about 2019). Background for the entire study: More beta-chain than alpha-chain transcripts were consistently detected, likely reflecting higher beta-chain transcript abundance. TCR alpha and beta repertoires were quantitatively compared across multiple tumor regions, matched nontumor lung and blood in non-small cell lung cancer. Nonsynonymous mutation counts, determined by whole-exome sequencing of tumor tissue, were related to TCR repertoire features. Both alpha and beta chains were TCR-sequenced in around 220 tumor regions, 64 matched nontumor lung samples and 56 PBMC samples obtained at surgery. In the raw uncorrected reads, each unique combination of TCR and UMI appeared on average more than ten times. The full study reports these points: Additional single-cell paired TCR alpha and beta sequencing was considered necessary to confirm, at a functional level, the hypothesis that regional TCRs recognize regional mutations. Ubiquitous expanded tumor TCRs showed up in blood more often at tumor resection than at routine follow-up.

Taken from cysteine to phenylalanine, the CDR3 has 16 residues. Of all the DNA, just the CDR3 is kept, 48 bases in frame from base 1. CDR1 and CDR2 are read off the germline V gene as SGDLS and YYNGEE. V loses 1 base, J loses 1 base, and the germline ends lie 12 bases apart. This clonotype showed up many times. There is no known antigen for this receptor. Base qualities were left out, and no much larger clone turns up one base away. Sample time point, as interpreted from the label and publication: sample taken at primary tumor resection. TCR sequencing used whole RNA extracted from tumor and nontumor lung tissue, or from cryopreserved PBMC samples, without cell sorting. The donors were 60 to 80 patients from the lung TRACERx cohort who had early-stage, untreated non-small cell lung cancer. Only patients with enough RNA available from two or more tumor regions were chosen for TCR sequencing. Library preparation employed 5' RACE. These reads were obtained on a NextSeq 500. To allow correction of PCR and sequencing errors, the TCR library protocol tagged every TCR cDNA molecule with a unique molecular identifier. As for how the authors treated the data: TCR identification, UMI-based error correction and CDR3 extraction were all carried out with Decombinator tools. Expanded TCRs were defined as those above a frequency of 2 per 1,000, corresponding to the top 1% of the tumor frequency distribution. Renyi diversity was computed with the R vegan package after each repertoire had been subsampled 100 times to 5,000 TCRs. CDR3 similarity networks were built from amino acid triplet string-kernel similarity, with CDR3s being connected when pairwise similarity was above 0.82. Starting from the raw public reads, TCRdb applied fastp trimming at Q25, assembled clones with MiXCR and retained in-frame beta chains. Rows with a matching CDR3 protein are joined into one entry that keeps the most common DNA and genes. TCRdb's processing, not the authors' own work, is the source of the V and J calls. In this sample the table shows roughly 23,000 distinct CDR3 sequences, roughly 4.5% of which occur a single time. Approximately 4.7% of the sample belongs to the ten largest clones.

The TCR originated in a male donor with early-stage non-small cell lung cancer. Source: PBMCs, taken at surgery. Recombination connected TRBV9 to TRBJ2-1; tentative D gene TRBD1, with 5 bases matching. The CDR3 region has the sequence CASSVRGTESYNEQFF. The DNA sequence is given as TGTGCCAGCAGCGTAAGGGGAACAGAGTCCTACAATGAGCAGTTCTTC.